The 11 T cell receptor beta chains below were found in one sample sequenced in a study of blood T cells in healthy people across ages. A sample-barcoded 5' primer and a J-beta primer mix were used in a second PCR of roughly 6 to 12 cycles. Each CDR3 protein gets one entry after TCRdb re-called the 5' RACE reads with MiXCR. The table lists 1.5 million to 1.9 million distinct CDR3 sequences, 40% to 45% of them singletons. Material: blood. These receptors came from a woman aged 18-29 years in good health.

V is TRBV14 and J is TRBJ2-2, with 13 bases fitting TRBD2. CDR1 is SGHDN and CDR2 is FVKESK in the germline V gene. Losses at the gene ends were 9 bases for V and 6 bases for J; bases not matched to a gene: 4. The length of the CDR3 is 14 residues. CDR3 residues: CASRLAGGAGELFF. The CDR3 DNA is TGTGCCAGTAGACTAGCGGGAGGTGCCGGGGAGCTGTTTTTT. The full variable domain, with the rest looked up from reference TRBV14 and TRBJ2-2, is EAGVTQFPSHSVIEKGQTVTLRCDPISGHDNLYWYRRVMGKEIKFLLHFVKESKQDESGMPNNRFLAERTGGTYSTLKVQPAELEDSGVYFCASRLAGGAGELFFGEGSRLTVL.

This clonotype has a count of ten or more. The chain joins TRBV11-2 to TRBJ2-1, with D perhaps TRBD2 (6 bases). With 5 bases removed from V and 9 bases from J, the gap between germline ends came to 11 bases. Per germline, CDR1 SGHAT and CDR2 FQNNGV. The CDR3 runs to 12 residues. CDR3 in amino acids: CASSHLGGEQFF. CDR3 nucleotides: TGTGCCAGCAGCCACCTCGGGGGTGAGCAGTTCTTC.

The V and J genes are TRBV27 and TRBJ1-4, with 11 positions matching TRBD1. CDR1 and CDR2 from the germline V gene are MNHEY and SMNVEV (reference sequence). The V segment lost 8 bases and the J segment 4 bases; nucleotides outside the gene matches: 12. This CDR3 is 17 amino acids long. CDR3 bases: TGTGCCAGCCGGGGGGACAGGGGGGTTTTCGGTAATGAAAAACTGTTTTTT. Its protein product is CASRGDRGVFGNEKLFF.

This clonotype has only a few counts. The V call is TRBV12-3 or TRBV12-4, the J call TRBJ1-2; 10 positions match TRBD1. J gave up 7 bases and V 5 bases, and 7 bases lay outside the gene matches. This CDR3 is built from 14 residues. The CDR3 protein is CASSPRQGAGGYTF. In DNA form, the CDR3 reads TGTGCCAGCAGTCCAAGACAGGGGGCCGGTGGCTACACCTTC.

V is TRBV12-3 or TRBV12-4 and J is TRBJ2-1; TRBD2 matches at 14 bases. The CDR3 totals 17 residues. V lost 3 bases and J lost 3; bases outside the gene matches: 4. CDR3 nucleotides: TGTGCCAGCAGTTTTAGGGGACTAGCGGGAGTCTACAATGAGCAGTTCTTC. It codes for CASSFRGLAGVYNEQFF.

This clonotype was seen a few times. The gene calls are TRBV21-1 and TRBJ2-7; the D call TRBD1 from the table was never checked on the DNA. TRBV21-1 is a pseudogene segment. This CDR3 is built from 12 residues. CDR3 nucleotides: TGTGCCAGCAGCAAGGGGAGAGGCGAGCAGTACTTC. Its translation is CASSKGRGEQYF.

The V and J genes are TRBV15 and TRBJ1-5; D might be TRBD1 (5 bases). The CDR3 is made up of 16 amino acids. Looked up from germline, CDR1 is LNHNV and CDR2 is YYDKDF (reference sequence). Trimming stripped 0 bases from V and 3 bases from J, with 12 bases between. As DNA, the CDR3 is TGTGCCACCAGCAGAGATCCCACAGGCGACAATCAGCCCCAGCATTTT. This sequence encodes CATSRDPTGDNQPQHF.

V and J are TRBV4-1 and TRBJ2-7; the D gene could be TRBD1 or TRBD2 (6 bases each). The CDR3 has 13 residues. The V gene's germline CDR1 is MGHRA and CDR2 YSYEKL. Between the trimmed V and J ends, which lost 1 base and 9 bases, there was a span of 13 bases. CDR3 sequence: CASSQVGGLRQYF. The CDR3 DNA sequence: TGCGCCAGCAGCCAAGTGGGGGGCCTTCGGCAGTACTTC.

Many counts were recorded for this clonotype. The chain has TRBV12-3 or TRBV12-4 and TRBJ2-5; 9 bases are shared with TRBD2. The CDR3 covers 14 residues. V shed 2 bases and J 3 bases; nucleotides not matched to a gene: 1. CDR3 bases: TGTGCCAGCAGTTTACGCGGGAGGGAAGAGACCCAGTACTTC. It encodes CASSLRGREETQYF.

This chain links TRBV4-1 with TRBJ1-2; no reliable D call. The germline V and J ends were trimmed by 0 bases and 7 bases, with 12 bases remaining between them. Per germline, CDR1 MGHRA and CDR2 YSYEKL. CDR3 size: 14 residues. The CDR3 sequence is CASSQETGSGGYTF. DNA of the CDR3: TGCGCCAGCAGCCAAGAGACGGGGTCGGGTGGCTACACCTTC.

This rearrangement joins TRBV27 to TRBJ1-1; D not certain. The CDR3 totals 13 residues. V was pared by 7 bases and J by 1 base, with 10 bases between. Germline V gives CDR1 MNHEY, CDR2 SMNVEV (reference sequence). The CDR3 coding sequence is TGTGCCAGCACAGAACTGGGGAACACTGAAGCTTTCTTT. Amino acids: CASTELGNTEAFF.